Below, one TCR beta chain is given with its context. Its antigen is unknown. The data are from a study of cytomegalovirus exposure and HLA in healthy donors. Both 60 Vbeta primers and 13 Jbeta primers went into the PCR. Here immunoSEQ multiplex PCR was the method, and the copy in TCRdb shows in-frame clones only, minus some. The sample consists of about 140,000 clones, roughly 80% of them appearing once. CDR1 and CDR2 (germline): SEHNR, FQNEAQ (reference sequence). V lost 5 bases and J lost 5; bases outside the gene matches: 2. CDR3 length: 12 amino acids. Notes on the study in general: For most TCR sequences rarity was the rule, although some public TCRs occurred in many donors.

The sample consisted of PBMCs. The receptor was isolated from a female donor in good health and CMV-seronegative. J is TRBJ1-2 and V is TRBV7-9; 7 nucleotides agree with TRBD1. The CDR3 DNA reads TGTGCCAGCAGCCAGACAGGGTATGGCTACACCTTC. Its protein product is CASSQTGYGYTF.